Following are 22 T cell receptor beta chains from one sample sequenced in a study of glioma-infiltrating T cells after dendritic cell vaccination (dated by TCRdb to 2016 to 2017). Taken with the paper, the label for time point translates to: after dendritic cell vaccination, including at tumor progression/relapse. The library relied on the immunoSEQ multiplex PCR assay. TCRdb carries this immuneACCESS record with in-frame sequences only. Its versions omit some clonotypes, under half of them owing to an unresolved V gene in the studies checked, with the rest unexplained. The sample records tens of thousands of clones, over 65% of which are singletons. The top ten clones comprise about 8.1% of the sample. The material sequenced was blood, taken after dendritic cell vaccination. All receptors come from a human donor with glioblastoma.

The chain uses TRBV27 and TRBJ2-3; 9 bases fit TRBD2. CDR3 length equals 15 residues. The germline V gene encodes CDR1 MNHEY and CDR2 SMNVEV (reference sequence). With 6 bases clipped from V and 5 bases from J, the junction kept 9 bases outside the gene matches. The CDR3 bases are TGTGCCAGCAGCTTCGCGACTAGCGGAGGAGATACGCAGTATTTT. This translates into CASSFATSGGDTQYF.

The V call is TRBV5-5, the J call TRBJ2-7; 8 bases line up with TRBD1. The J segment lost 5 bases and the V segment lost 4 bases, leaving 8 bases of the junction unmatched. The CDR3 has 14 residues. The germline V gene encodes CDR1 SGHKS and CDR2 YYEKEE (reference sequence). CDR3 sequence: CASSRTGILDEQYF. DNA for the CDR3: TGTGCCAGCAGCCGGACAGGGATTCTCGACGAGCAGTACTTC.

The CDR3 nucleotides are TGTGCCAGCAGTGAAAGGAGCACTGAAGCTTTCTTT. Its protein product is CASSERSTEAFF. The chain joins TRBV2 to TRBJ1-1; D is unresolved. CDR3 length: 12 residues. V was trimmed by 2 bases and J by 4 bases, leaving 5 bases between them. Germline assignment: CDR1 SNHLY and CDR2 FYNNEI.

J is TRBJ1-2 and V is TRBV7-9; tentative D call: TRBD1 (5 bases). Germline V CDR1 and CDR2: SEHNR, FQNEAQ (reference sequence). The CDR3 has 15 amino acids. Trimming stripped 2 bases from V and 5 bases from J, with 15 bases between. Here the CDR3 reads CASSLREEGLYGYTF. CDR3 nucleotides: TGTGCCAGCAGCTTAAGGGAGGAGGGACTTTATGGCTACACCTTC.

There are a few counts of this clone. This sequence joins TRBV27 and TRBJ2-3, with D perhaps TRBD1 (6 bases). The CDR3 spans 16 residues. Trimming took off 0 bases at V and 2 bases at J, with 12 bases between the two ends. CDR1 is MNHEY, CDR2 SMNVEV, per germline (reference sequence). The CDR3 DNA reads as TGTGCCAGCAGTTTATCAAGGCAGGGGTTCACAGATACGCAGTATTTT. It specifies CASSLSRQGFTDTQYF.

This clone is a singleton in its sample. The chain recombines TRBV4-1 with TRBJ1-6; D possibly corresponds to TRBD1 (5 bases). Germline assignment: CDR1 MGHRA and CDR2 YSYEKL. The CDR3 is 15 amino acids. Trimming removed 4 bases at V and 5 bases at J, with 12 bases between. The CDR3 bases are TGCGCCAGCAGCCTAAGACGGGGGGATAATTCACCCCTCCACTTT. It translates to CASSLRRGDNSPLHF.

The count of this clone is one. The chain has TRBV29-1 and TRBJ2-7; 10 bases fit TRBD1. The CDR3 has 14 amino acids. The V gene's germline CDR1 is SQVTM and CDR2 ANQGSEA. With 4 bases clipped from V and 2 bases from J, the junction kept 5 bases outside the gene matches. CDR3 coding DNA: TGCAGCGTTGCCCGGGACAGGGGCCCCTACGAGCAGTACTTC. Its translation: CSVARDRGPYEQYF.

This chain links TRBV6-5 with TRBJ2-7, with D possibly being TRBD2 (6 bases). The CDR3 runs to 12 residues. Germline V gene lookup returns CDR1 MNHEY and CDR2 SVGAGI. V was pared by 8 bases and J by 4 bases, with 12 bases between. The CDR3 loop is CASGEVGYEQYF. The CDR3 DNA follows: TGTGCCAGCGGGGAGGTAGGTTACGAGCAGTACTTC.

The gene calls are TRBV15 and TRBJ2-5, with a weak D call TRBD2 (5 bases). Trimming took off 0 bases at V and 5 bases at J, with 13 bases between the two ends. The CDR3 spans 15 residues. The germline V gene encodes CDR1 LNHNV and CDR2 YYDKDF (reference sequence). The CDR3 bases are TGTGCCACCAGCAGAGATTTTGGAGCGGAGGAGACCCAGTACTTC. This sequence encodes CATSRDFGAEETQYF.

The chain uses TRBV2 and TRBJ2-2; D is unresolved. CDR3 size: 14 residues. Germline V lookup: CDR1 SNHLY, CDR2 FYNNEI. Between the trimmed V and J ends, which lost 0 bases and 7 bases, there was a span of 9 bases. In DNA, the CDR3 is TGTGCCAGCAGTGAAGCCTTTGTCGTCGGGGAGCTGTTTTTT. Protein: CASSEAFVVGELFF.

The chain employs TRBV6-5 and TRBJ1-4; TRBD1 might be the D (5 bases). V was shortened by 10 bases and J by 6 bases, with 15 bases between the two germline ends. The germline V gene encodes CDR1 MNHEY and CDR2 SVGAGI. The CDR3 is made up of 13 amino acids. The CDR3 here is CAIRAGEDEKLFF. In DNA, the CDR3 is TGTGCCATACGAGCGGGGGAGGATGAAAAACTGTTTTTT.

V is TRBV7-8 and J is TRBJ1-3, with unresolved D. CDR1 is SGHVS, CDR2 FQNEAQ, per germline. The CDR3 runs to 15 residues. Deletions cut 2 bases from V and 4 bases from J, with 12 bases between. CDR3 region: CASSLLRGHGNTIYF. CDR3 bases: TGTGCCAGCAGCTTATTGCGGGGTCACGGAAACACCATATATTTT.

The V and J genes are TRBV14 and TRBJ2-1; 8 bases are shared with TRBD1. Germline CDR1 reads SGHDN; CDR2 reads FVKESK. This CDR3 is 14 amino acids long. The ends lost 4 bases at V and 4 bases at J; junction bases unmatched: 3. The CDR3 bases are TGTGCCAGCAGCCGGACAGGGCCTTACAATGAGCAGTTCTTC. Encoded protein: CASSRTGPYNEQFF. The complete variable domain, with remaining parts taken from reference TRBV14 and TRBJ2-1, reads EAGVTQFPSHSVIEKGQTVTLRCDPISGHDNLYWYRRVMGKEIKFLLHFVKESKQDESGMPNNRFLAERTGGTYSTLKVQPAELEDSGVYFCASSRTGPYNEQFFGPGTRLTVL.

The chain links TRBV11-3 to TRBJ2-5, with TRBD1 identical over 8 bases. This CDR3 is 15 amino acids long. The germline gives CDR1 SGHNT, CDR2 YENEEA. The V gene end was trimmed by 5 bases and the J gene end by 5 bases; junction bases not matched to a gene: 10. CDR3 DNA: TGTGCCAGCAGCGACCATTGGACAGGGTCGGAGACCCAGTACTTC. As protein: CASSDHWTGSETQYF.

V is TRBV7-9 and J is TRBJ2-7; TRBD2 matches 9 bases. Germline CDR1 is SEHNR and CDR2 is FQNEAQ (reference sequence). There are 15 residues in the CDR3. V lost 7 bases and J lost 2; bases outside the gene matches: 9. The CDR3 loop is CASTLGGGAPYEQYF. The CDR3 nucleotides read TGTGCCAGCACCCTGGGCGGGGGGGCCCCCTACGAGCAGTACTTC.

The chain uses TRBV30 and TRBJ1-5; no reliable D call. CDR1 and CDR2 (germline): GTSNPN, SVGIG (reference sequence). V lost 7 bases and J 3 bases, leaving 13 bases between the germline ends. This CDR3 spans 13 amino acids. CDR3 nucleotides: TGTGCCTTCGGAGGAGGAATCAATCAGCCCCAGCATTTT. Amino acid sequence: CAFGGGINQPQHF.

This clone was seen only once. The rearrangement joins TRBV5-4 to TRBJ1-4; 7 positions match TRBD1. There are 15 residues in the CDR3. Germline loops: CDR1 SGHNT, CDR2 YYREEE (reference sequence). The V gene end was trimmed by 2 bases and the J gene end by 7 bases; junction bases not matched to a gene: 8. For the CDR3, the DNA is TGTGCCAGCAGCTTAGGACAGGCTGGGGGTGAAAAACTGTTTTTT. It yields the protein CASSLGQAGGEKLFF.

The V call is TRBV6-1, the J call TRBJ2-7; D remains unclear. V dropped 2 bases and J dropped 0 bases, with 14 bases sitting between them. CDR1 is MNHNS and CDR2 is SASEGT in the germline V gene. The CDR3 extends over 16 amino acids. The CDR3 here is CASSELQPLFSYEQYF. In DNA, the CDR3 is TGTGCCAGCAGTGAACTACAGCCACTGTTCTCCTACGAGCAGTACTTC.

The V and J genes are TRBV5-4 and TRBJ2-7; 8 nucleotides align to TRBD2. The length of the CDR3 is 14 residues. Germline lookup yields CDR1 SGHNT and CDR2 YYREEE (reference sequence). V was clipped by 0 bases and J by 7 bases; unmatched bases: 6. CDR3 protein: CASSLARGAGEQYF. The CDR3 region has the DNA TGTGCCAGCAGCTTGGCGCGGGGGGCGGGGGAGCAGTACTTC.

This chain joins TRBV15 and TRBJ2-5; 7 nucleotides match TRBD1. The CDR3 loop spans 16 amino acids. CDR1 is LNHNV and CDR2 is YYDKDF in the germline V gene (reference sequence). The V gene end was trimmed by 0 bases and the J gene end by 5 bases; junction bases not matched to a gene: 9. The CDR3 here is CATSRDYAGTVETQYF. CDR3 bases: TGTGCCACCAGCAGAGATTATGCAGGGACAGTCGAGACCCAGTACTTC.

In DNA form, the CDR3 reads TGCGCCAGCAGTTTGACAGGGGATCGCACCGGGGAGCTGTTTTTT. This encodes CASSLTGDRTGELFF. The rearrangement joins TRBV5-1 to TRBJ2-2; TRBD1 matches at 8 bases. The V gene's germline CDR1 is SGHRS and CDR2 YFSETQ. The ends lost 5 bases at V and 4 bases at J; junction bases unmatched: 7. This CDR3 is built from 15 residues.

V usage is TRBV2 and J usage is TRBJ2-2, with D tentatively TRBD1 (6 bases). This CDR3 contains 16 residues. V was shortened by 2 bases and J by 2 bases, with 12 bases between the two germline ends. Germline loops: CDR1 SNHLY, CDR2 FYNNEI. The CDR3 DNA reads as TGTGCCAGCAGTGAATTGGGGGCGCTTAACACCGGGGAGCTGTTTTTT. This encodes CASSELGALNTGELFF.